Included here is one T cell receptor beta chain sequence, with context. What it binds is not known. Chemo-refractory metastatic non-small-cell lung cancer patients were treated with focal radiation plus CTLA-4 blockade with ipilimumab. The V gene's germline CDR1 is SGHAT and CDR2 FQNNGV. V lost 5 bases and J lost 2, with 12 bases in between. The CDR3 runs 15 residues. This entry comes from a study of radiotherapy plus CTLA-4 blockade in lung cancer. Overall study results and limits: Early blood T cell clone changes and increased post-radiation serum interferon-beta were reportedly the strongest response predictors. Expansion in blood of tumor-derived TCR clones was seen after radiotherapy plus ipilimumab.

This table comes from immunoSEQ multiplex PCR, and its TCRdb copy is limited to in-frame clones, with some not included. The sample records approximately 40,000 clones, about 86% being singletons. The sequencing used peripheral blood, collected from a patient treated with radiotherapy plus ipilimumab. The receptor comes from a human donor with non-small cell lung cancer whose response to radiotherapy plus ipilimumab could not be evaluated. The chain has TRBV11-2 and TRBJ2-2, with TRBD2 as a possible D gene (5 bases). This CDR3 is CASSRGPKNTGELFF. The CDR3 nucleotides are TGTGCCAGCAGCCGAGGGCCCAAAAACACCGGGGAGCTGTTTTTT.